These 27 T cell receptor beta chains came from one sample sequenced in a study of Ad26.COV2.S vaccination and SARS-CoV-2 variants. Treatment in this sample: about 20 received Ad26.COV2.S at low or high dose, single or two shots; several received placebo; per-sample allocation not given. Collection of the samples took place on day 63 after the first injection of vaccine or placebo. Sequencing was performed with immunoSEQ multiplex PCR; in TCRdb, only in-frame clones are kept and a portion is missing. The sample includes about 400,000 clones, roughly 90% seen only once; the top ten take approximately 1.9%. The sequencing used peripheral blood, collected in a trial of Ad26.COV2.S vaccine versus placebo. The receptors originated from a person aged 18-65 years who received the Ad26.COV2.S COVID-19 vaccine or a placebo.

This chain links TRBV7-2 with TRBJ1-2; D is undetermined. V was trimmed by 5 bases and J by 2 bases, leaving 9 bases between them. The CDR3 has 13 residues. Germline CDR1 and CDR2: SGHTA and FQGNSA. The CDR3 nucleotides are TGTGCCAGCAGCCGCGACAACAACTATGGCTACACCTTC. Its protein product is CASSRDNNYGYTF.

The count of this clone is one. CDR3 DNA: TGTGCTAGTGGTTTGGGCAGCCCGGACATCCTCTATGGCTACACCTTC. Its translation: CASGLGSPDILYGYTF. V is TRBV12-5 and J is TRBJ1-2; perhaps TRBD1 as D (5 bases). CDR3 length: 16 amino acids. The V and J ends lost 1 base and 4 bases respectively, with 16 bases between them. Per the germline V gene, CDR1 is LGHNT and CDR2 is FRNRAP.

The chain joins TRBV4-1 to TRBJ1-6; 7 bases line up with TRBD1. Unmatched junction bases numbered 4, after V lost 1 base and J lost 7 bases. CDR1 and CDR2 (germline): MGHRA, YSYEKL. This CDR3 has 15 amino acids. In nucleotides, the CDR3 is TGCGCCAGCAGCCAAGGACAGGGAGGCAATTCACCCCTCCACTTT. Protein sequence: CASSQGQGGNSPLHF.

The rearrangement joins TRBV6-5 to TRBJ2-7; 11 positions match TRBD1. The CDR3 is made up of 15 amino acids. Germline trimming cut 5 bases from V and 2 bases from J; bases unmatched to any gene: 5. The germline V gene encodes CDR1 MNHEY and CDR2 SVGAGI. The CDR3 region has the DNA TGTGCCAGCAGTCGAGGGACAGGGGGAGCCTACGAGCAGTACTTC. It codes for CASSRGTGGAYEQYF.

This chain uses TRBV12-5 with TRBJ2-5, with D unclear. Per germline, CDR1 LGHNT and CDR2 FRNRAP. This CDR3 is 18 amino acids long. Trimming removed 5 bases from V and 0 bases from J, with 22 bases in between. The CDR3 region has the DNA TGTGCTAGTGGTCTCGTAGTCATGAAGGCAGCGTACCAAGAGACCCAGTACTTC. Its protein product is CASGLVVMKAAYQETQYF. Drawing the rest from reference TRBV12-5 and TRBJ2-5, the complete variable domain is DARVTQTPRHKVTEMGQEVTMRCQPILGHNTVFWYRQTMMQGLELLAYFRNRAPLDDSGMPKDRFSAEMPDATLATLKIQPSEPRDSAVYFCASGLVVMKAAYQETQYFGPGTRLLVL.

A few counts support this clone. The chain joins TRBV3-1 (or the pseudogene TRBV3-2) to TRBJ2-3, with TRBD2 identical over 7 bases. The CDR3 covers 16 residues. The junction had 6 bases not matched to a gene; V was cut back by 1 base and J by 2 bases. Germline loops: CDR1 LGHDT, CDR2 YNNKEL (reference sequence). DNA of the CDR3: TGTGCCAGCAGCCAAGCGGGAGGAGGGGTCACAGATACGCAGTATTTT. Encoded protein: CASSQAGGGVTDTQYF.

The V gene is TRBV6-5, the J gene TRBJ2-7; D remains unclear. CDR3 size: 15 residues. CDR1 is MNHEY and CDR2 is SVGAGI in the germline V gene. The V and J ends lost 6 bases and 0 bases respectively, with 15 bases between them. The CDR3 loop is CASRAQRTTSYEQYF. CDR3 DNA: TGTGCCAGCAGAGCCCAGCGCACTACCTCCTACGAGCAGTACTTC.

This clone was seen a single time. This sequence joins TRBV5-7 and TRBJ1-6, with 7 bases that match TRBD1. TRBV5-7 is assigned to the ORF class and has an uncertain function. Trimming removed 0 bases from V and 7 bases from J; junction bases left unmatched: 4. This CDR3 contains 15 residues. The DNA for the CDR3 is TGTGCCAGCAGCTTGGGAGAGACAGGGAATTCACCCCTCCACTTT. It is translated as CASSLGETGNSPLHF.

The chain carries TRBV19 and TRBJ2-2, with 9 nucleotides matching TRBD2. The CDR3 loop spans 17 amino acids. In germline, CDR1 is LNHDA, CDR2 SQIVND (reference sequence). V was clipped by 2 bases and J by 4 bases; unmatched bases: 8. The CDR3 nucleotides read TGTGCCAGTAGTATACATTCTAGCGGGATTTCCACCGGGGAGCTGTTTTTT. Protein product: CASSIHSSGISTGELFF.

This chain joins TRBV7-3 and TRBJ2-7; 12 bases map to TRBD2. V lost 0 bases and J lost 4; bases outside the gene matches: 1. The length of the CDR3 is 15 residues. CDR1 and CDR2 from the germline V gene are SGHTA and FQGTGA. CDR3 residues: CASSLTGLAGYEQYF. The CDR3, as DNA: TGTGCCAGCAGCTTAACGGGACTAGCGGGTTACGAGCAGTACTTC.

V gene TRBV20-1 combines with J gene TRBJ2-7, with 10 bases identical to TRBD2. Germline V gene sequence: CDR1 DFQATT, CDR2 SNEGSKA (reference sequence). V was clipped by 3 bases and J by 3 bases; unmatched bases: 8. The CDR3 extends over 15 amino acids. CDR3 bases: TGCAGTGCTAGTCGAGGACTAGCGGAAATCTACGAGCAGTACTTC. Translated, it gives CSASRGLAEIYEQYF.

For this clone: Other DNA sequences of this sample code for an identical CDR3. The V call is TRBV2, the J call TRBJ2-5; the match to TRBD1 covers 8 bases. Germline-derived CDR1 and CDR2 are SNHLY and FYNNEI. The J segment lost 1 base and the V segment lost 4 bases, leaving 2 bases of the junction unmatched. The CDR3 covers 14 residues. As DNA, the CDR3 is TGTGCCAGCAGTGCCGACAGGGGCCAAGAGACCCAGTACTTC. It encodes CASSADRGQETQYF.

The J gene is TRBJ2-5, the V gene TRBV12-3 or TRBV12-4; possible D gene TRBD2, 5 bases. The CDR3 runs 12 residues. V was cut by 7 bases and J by 7 bases, with 13 bases left in between. Here the CDR3 DNA reads TGTGCCAGCACCCCAAGGGCGGGGACCCAGTACTTC. It translates to CASTPRAGTQYF.

This clone appeared a single time. The genes are TRBV6-5 and TRBJ1-2, with a tentative D call TRBD1 (6 bases). Trimming removed 6 bases from V and 0 bases from J, with 11 bases in between. The germline CDR1 and CDR2 sequences are MNHEY and SVGAGI. The CDR3 is 14 amino acids. The CDR3 here is CASRRTETNYGYTF. The CDR3 DNA reads TGTGCCAGCAGACGGACAGAGACTAACTATGGCTACACCTTC.

V is TRBV28 and J is TRBJ2-7; possible D gene TRBD2, 6 bases. The V end was cut by 6 bases, the J end by 6 bases, with 21 bases between. This CDR3 spans 15 amino acids. Germline V gene lookup returns CDR1 MDHEN and CDR2 SYDVKM. DNA for the CDR3: TGTGCCAGCAGCACCCCCTTGGGACTTTCGGGCGAGCAGTACTTC. Its protein product is CASSTPLGLSGEQYF.

This clone came up once. The J gene is TRBJ2-1, the V gene TRBV15, with 8 bases that match TRBD2. V was pared by 8 bases and J by 8 bases, with 5 bases of the junction left unmatched. Germline CDR1 is LNHNV and CDR2 is YYDKDF (reference sequence). The CDR3 has 12 amino acids. Here the CDR3 reads CATGLLADEQFF. CDR3 DNA sequence: TGTGCCACCGGTTTACTAGCGGATGAGCAGTTCTTC.

The chain combines TRBV9 with TRBJ1-1; D gene unclear. In germline, CDR1 is SGDLS, CDR2 YYNGEE. The CDR3 runs 14 residues. With 6 bases removed from V and 0 bases from J, the gap between germline ends came to 12 bases. The CDR3 DNA is TGTGCCAGCACCCGAGACACCGTGAACACTGAAGCTTTCTTT. This translates into CASTRDTVNTEAFF.

The V and J genes are TRBV25-1 and TRBJ2-2, with 7 bases aligning to TRBD2. CDR3 length: 15 amino acids. From germline, CDR1 is MGHDK and CDR2 SYGVNS. The V segment lost 4 bases and the J segment 3 bases; nucleotides outside the gene matches: 5. CDR3 amino acids: CASSVFSGYTGELFF. The CDR3 DNA is TGTGCCAGCAGTGTGTTTAGCGGGTACACCGGGGAGCTGTTTTTT.

Here the CDR3 reads CAWSGGRLAGFQETQYF. The CDR3 nucleotides are TGTGCCTGGAGTGGGGGGCGACTAGCGGGATTCCAAGAGACCCAGTACTTC. The chain links TRBV30 to TRBJ2-5; TRBD2 matches 11 bases. V lost 1 base to trimming and J lost 1 base; unmatched junction nucleotides: 8. Germline assignment: CDR1 GTSNPN and CDR2 SVGIG (reference sequence). The length of the CDR3 is 17 residues.

This sequence joins TRBV9 and TRBJ2-2; D uncertain. The germline V and J ends were trimmed by 3 bases and 0 bases, with 9 bases remaining between them. Germline V CDR1 and CDR2: SGDLS, YYNGEE. The CDR3 consists of 15 residues. The CDR3 DNA sequence: TGTGCCAGCAGCGCCCCCGGGTCGAACACCGGGGAGCTGTTTTTT. Translation: CASSAPGSNTGELFF.

The CDR3 region has the DNA TGTGCCAGCTCGCGGGACCGTGACTACGAGCAGTACTTC. It specifies CASSRDRDYEQYF. The V gene is TRBV18, the J gene TRBJ2-7, with a possible D match to TRBD2 (6 bases). Trimming shortened V by 6 bases and J by 3 bases, and 12 bases separated the two germline ends. Germline lookup yields CDR1 KGHSH and CDR2 LQKENI. CDR3 length: 13 amino acids.

The CDR3 sequence is CASSQSNFRVGSNEQFF. Written as DNA, the CDR3 is TGCGCCAGCAGCCAGTCGAATTTCAGGGTTGGAAGCAATGAGCAGTTCTTC. The chain is built from TRBV4-1 and TRBJ2-1; TRBD1 might be the D (5 bases). The V gene's germline CDR1 is MGHRA and CDR2 YSYEKL. Deletions cut 3 bases from V and 6 bases from J, with 21 bases between. The CDR3 is 17 residues long.

The chain links TRBV12-3 or TRBV12-4 to TRBJ2-2; D not certain. CDR3 length: 13 amino acids. Trimming removed 6 bases from V and 4 bases from J, with 9 bases in between. In DNA, the CDR3 is TGTGCCAGCAGCAGTAGGAGCACCGGGGAGCTGTTTTTT. Translating it yields CASSSRSTGELFF.

This chain links TRBV28 with TRBJ2-7; 7 bases align to TRBD1. The germline CDR1 and CDR2 sequences are MDHEN and SYDVKM. The CDR3 has 14 residues. V dropped 5 bases and J dropped 1; count of bases not matched to a gene: 5. In nucleotides, the CDR3 is TGTGCCAGCAGTCCCCAGACAGGGTCCTACGAGCAGTACTTC. Amino acids: CASSPQTGSYEQYF.

The chain recombines TRBV7-3 with TRBJ2-2; 10 bases fit TRBD2. The CDR3 has 14 residues. Trimming took 5 bases from V and 8 from J; bases not matched to a gene: 5. The germline V gene has CDR1 SGHTA and CDR2 FQGTGA. The CDR3 sequence: CASSPSGSRGELFF. CDR3 in DNA: TGTGCCAGCAGCCCTAGCGGGAGTAGGGGGGAGCTGTTTTTT.

The chain joins TRBV7-2 to TRBJ2-6; TRBD2 might be the D (5 bases). The germline V gene has CDR1 SGHTA and CDR2 FQGNSA. The CDR3 is 17 amino acids. Deletions cut 0 bases from V and 3 bases from J, with 12 bases between. The CDR3 DNA follows: TGTGCCAGCAGCTTAGCGCGGCTGAGGGATGGGGCCAACGTCCTGACTTTC. It is translated as CASSLARLRDGANVLTF.

J is TRBJ1-4 and V is TRBV6-2 or TRBV6-3, with D hard to call. CDR3 length: 11 residues. Per germline, CDR1 MNHEY and CDR2 SVGEGT. V lost 6 bases to trimming and J lost 10 bases, with 9 bases between them. The CDR3 sequence: CASSDMGKLFF. The CDR3 bases are TGTGCCAGCAGCGATATGGGAAAACTGTTTTTT.